This T cell receptor beta chain was observed in a study of cytomegalovirus exposure and HLA in healthy donors. Study-level findings and limits: Diagnosis of cytomegalovirus status made by the classifier reportedly showed high specificity and sensitivity. A later analysis found that most CMV-associated TCR beta chains appeared HLA-restricted.

Germline CDR1 and CDR2: SGHVS and FNYEAQ. The ends were cut back, 1 base at V and 5 bases at J, with 6 bases in the middle. The CDR3 consists of 13 residues. Use of 60 Vbeta and 13 Jbeta primers characterized the PCR. Clones were sequenced by immunoSEQ multiplex PCR, and TCRdb holds only the in-frame ones, with some missing. The sample yields approximately 100,000 clones, 70% to 80% seen once. Of note for this clone: Its antigen is unknown.

At sampling all donors were nominally healthy, likely with unrecorded immune exposures. The V call is TRBV7-6, the J call TRBJ1-5; no clear D gene. Sequenced sample: PBMCs. The sequence was collected from a woman between 18 and 30 years old in good health and CMV-seropositive. This CDR3 is CASSLGPDQPQHF. CDR3 bases: TGTGCCAGCAGCTTAGGGCCCGATCAGCCCCAGCATTTT.